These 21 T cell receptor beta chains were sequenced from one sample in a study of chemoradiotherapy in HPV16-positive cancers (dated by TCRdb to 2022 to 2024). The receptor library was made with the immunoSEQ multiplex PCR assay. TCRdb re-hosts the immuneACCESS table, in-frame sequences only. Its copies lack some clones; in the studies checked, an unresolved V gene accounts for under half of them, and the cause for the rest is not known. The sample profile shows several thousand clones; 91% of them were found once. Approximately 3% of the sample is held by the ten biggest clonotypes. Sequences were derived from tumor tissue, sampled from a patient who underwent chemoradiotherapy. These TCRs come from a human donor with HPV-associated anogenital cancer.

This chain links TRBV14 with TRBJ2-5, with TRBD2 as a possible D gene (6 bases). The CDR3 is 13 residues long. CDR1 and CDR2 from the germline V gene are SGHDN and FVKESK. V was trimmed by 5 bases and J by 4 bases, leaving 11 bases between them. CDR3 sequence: CASSRDLSETQYF. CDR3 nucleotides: TGTGCCAGCAGCAGGGACTTGTCAGAGACCCAGTACTTC. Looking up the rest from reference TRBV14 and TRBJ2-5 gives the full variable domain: EAGVTQFPSHSVIEKGQTVTLRCDPISGHDNLYWYRRVMGKEIKFLLHFVKESKQDESGMPNNRFLAERTGGTYSTLKVQPAELEDSGVYFCASSRDLSETQYFGPGTRLLVL.

CDR3 in DNA: TGTGCCAGCAGTCCATTCGAGGGGGAGCTGTTTTTT. Its protein product is CASSPFEGELFF. This chain joins TRBV7-9 and TRBJ2-2; D unclear. Trimming left V 6 bases short and J 8 bases short, with 10 bases between. Germline lookup yields CDR1 SEHNR and CDR2 FQNEAQ (reference sequence). The CDR3 totals 12 residues. Variable domain in full (rest from reference TRBV7-9 and TRBJ2-2): DTGVSQNPRHKITKRGQNVTFRCDPISEHNRLYWYRQTLGQGPEFLTYFQNEAQLEKSRLLSDRFSAERPKGSFSTLEIQRTEQGDSAMYLCASSPFEGELFFGEGSRLTVL.

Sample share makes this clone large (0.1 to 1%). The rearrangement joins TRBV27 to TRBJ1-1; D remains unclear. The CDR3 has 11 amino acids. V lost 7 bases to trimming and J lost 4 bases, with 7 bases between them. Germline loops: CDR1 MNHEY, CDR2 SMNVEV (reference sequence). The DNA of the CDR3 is TGTGCCAGCAAAGGGAGCACTGAAGCTTTCTTT. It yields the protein CASKGSTEAFF.

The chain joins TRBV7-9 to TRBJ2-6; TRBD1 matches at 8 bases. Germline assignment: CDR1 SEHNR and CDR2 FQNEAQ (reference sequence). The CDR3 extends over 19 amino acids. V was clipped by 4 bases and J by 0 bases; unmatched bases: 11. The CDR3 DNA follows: TGTGCCAGCAGCTCGTCAACCGGGACAGGTCCCTCTGGGGCCAACGTCCTGACTTTC. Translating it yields CASSSSTGTGPSGANVLTF.

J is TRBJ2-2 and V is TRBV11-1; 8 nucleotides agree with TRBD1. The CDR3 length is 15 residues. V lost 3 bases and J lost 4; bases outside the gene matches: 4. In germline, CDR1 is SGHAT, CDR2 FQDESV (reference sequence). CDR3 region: CASSFQGAPTGELFF. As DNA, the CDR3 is TGTGCCAGCAGCTTCCAGGGGGCGCCCACCGGGGAGCTGTTTTTT. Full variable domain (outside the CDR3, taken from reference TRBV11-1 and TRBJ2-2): EAEVAQSPRYKITEKSQAVAFWCDPISGHATLYWYRQILGQGPELLVQFQDESVVDDSQLPKDRFSAERLKGVDSTLKIQPAELGDSAMYLCASSFQGAPTGELFFGEGSRLTVL.

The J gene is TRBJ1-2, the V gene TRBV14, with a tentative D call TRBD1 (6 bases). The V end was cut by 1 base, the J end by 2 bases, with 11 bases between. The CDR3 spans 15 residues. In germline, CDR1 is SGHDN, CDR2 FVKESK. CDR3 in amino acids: CASSQVSGANYGYTF. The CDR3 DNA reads TGTGCCAGCAGCCAAGTATCAGGGGCAAACTATGGCTACACCTTC.

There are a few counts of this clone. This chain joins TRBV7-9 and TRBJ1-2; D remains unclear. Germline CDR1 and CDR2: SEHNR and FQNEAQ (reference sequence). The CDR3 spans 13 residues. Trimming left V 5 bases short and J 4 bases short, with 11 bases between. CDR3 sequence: CASSPNEFYGYTF. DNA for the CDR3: TGTGCCAGCAGCCCCAATGAATTCTATGGCTACACCTTC.

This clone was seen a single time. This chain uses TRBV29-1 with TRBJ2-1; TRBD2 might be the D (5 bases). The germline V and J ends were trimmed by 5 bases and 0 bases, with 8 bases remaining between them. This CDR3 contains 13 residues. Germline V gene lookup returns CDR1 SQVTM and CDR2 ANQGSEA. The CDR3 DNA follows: TGCAGCGTTACTCGGGGCTCCTACAATGAGCAGTTCTTC. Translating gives CSVTRGSYNEQFF.

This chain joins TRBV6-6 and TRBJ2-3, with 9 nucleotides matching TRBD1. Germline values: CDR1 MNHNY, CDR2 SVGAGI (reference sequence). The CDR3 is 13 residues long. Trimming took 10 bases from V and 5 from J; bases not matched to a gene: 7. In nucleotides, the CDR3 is TGTGCCACCGTGGACAGGGGAGTAGATACGCAGTATTTT. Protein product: CATVDRGVDTQYF.

The CDR3 is CASSFAGKEGSYEQYF. In nucleotides, the CDR3 is TGCGCCAGCAGCTTTGCAGGGAAGGAGGGATCCTACGAGCAGTACTTC. V usage is TRBV5-1 and J usage is TRBJ2-7, with TRBD2 as a possible D gene (6 bases). Trimming shortened V by 2 bases and J by 1 base, and 16 bases separated the two germline ends. The germline gives CDR1 SGHRS, CDR2 YFSETQ. This CDR3 spans 16 amino acids.

CDR3 coding DNA: TGTGCCAGCAAGATGTGGCCGGGGCTGGACAATGAGCAGTTCTTC. It yields the protein CASKMWPGLDNEQFF. The rearrangement joins TRBV5-6 to TRBJ2-1, with D perhaps given as TRBD1 or TRBD2 (5 bases each). CDR1 is SGHDT, CDR2 YYEEEE, per germline. V lost 6 bases to trimming and J lost 5 bases, with 18 bases between them. The CDR3 is made up of 15 amino acids.

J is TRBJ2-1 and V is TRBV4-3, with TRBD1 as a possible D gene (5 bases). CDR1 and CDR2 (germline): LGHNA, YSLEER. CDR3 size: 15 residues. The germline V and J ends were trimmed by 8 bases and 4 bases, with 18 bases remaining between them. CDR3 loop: CASALGYDRYNEQFF. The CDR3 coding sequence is TGCGCCAGCGCTCTGGGGTACGACAGATACAATGAGCAGTTCTTC.

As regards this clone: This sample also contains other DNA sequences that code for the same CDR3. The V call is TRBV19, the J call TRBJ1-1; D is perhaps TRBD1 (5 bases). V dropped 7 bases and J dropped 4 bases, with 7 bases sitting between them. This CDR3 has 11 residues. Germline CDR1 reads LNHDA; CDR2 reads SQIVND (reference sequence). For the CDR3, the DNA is TGTGCCAGTACAGGGAGCACTGAAGCTTTCTTT. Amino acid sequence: CASTGSTEAFF.

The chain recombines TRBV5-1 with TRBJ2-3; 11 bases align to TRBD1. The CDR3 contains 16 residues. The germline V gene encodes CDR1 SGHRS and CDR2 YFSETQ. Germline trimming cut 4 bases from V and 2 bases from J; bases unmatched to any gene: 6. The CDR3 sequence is CASSVGQGAYTDTQYF. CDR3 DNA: TGCGCCAGCAGCGTTGGACAGGGGGCATACACAGATACGCAGTATTTT.

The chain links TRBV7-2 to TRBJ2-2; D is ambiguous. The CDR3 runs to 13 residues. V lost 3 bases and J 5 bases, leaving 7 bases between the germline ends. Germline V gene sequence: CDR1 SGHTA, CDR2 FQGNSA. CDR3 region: CASSFQVTGELFF. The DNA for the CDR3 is TGTGCCAGCAGCTTCCAGGTTACCGGGGAGCTGTTTTTT.

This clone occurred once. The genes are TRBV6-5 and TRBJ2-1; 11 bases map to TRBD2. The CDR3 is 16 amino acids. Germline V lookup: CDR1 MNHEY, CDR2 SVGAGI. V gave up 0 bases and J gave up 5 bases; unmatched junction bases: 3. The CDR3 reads CASSYSIAGGNNEQFF. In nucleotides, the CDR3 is TGTGCCAGCAGTTACTCGATAGCGGGAGGGAACAATGAGCAGTTCTTC.

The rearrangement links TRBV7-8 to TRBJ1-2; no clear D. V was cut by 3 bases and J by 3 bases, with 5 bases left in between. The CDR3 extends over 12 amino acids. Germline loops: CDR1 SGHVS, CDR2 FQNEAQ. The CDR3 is CASSFRDYGYTF. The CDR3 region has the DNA TGTGCCAGCAGCTTCCGGGACTATGGCTACACCTTC. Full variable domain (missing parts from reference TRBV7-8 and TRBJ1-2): GAGVSQSPRYKVAKRGQDVALRCDPISGHVSLFWYQQALGQGPEFLTYFQNEAQLDKSGLPSDRFFAERPEGSVSTLKIQRTQQEDSAVYLCASSFRDYGYTFGSGTRLTVV.

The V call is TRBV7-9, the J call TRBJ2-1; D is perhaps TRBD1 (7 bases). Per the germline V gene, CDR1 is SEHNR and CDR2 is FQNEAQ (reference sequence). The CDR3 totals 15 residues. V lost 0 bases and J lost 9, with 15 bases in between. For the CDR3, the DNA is TGTGCCAGCAGCTTAGCGGAGGGGGCCGGTATTGAGCAGTTCTTC. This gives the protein CASSLAEGAGIEQFF. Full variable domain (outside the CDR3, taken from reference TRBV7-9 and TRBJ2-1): DTGVSQNPRHKITKRGQNVTFRCDPISEHNRLYWYRQTLGQGPEFLTYFQNEAQLEKSRLLSDRFSAERPKGSFSTLEIQRTEQGDSAMYLCASSLAEGAGIEQFFGPGTRLTVL.

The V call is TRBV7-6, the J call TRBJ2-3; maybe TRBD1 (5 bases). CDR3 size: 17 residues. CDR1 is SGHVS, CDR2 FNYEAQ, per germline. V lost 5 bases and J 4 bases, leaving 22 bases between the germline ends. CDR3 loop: CASSPGGARLGPDTQYF. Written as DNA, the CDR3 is TGTGCCAGCAGCCCAGGTGGGGCTCGACTTGGACCAGATACGCAGTATTTT.

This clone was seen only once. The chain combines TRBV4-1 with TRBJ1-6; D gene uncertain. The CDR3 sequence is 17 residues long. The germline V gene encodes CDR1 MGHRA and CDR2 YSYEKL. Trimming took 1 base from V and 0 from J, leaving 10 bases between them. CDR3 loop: CASSQGTRSSYNSPLHF. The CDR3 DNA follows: TGCGCCAGCAGCCAAGGTACGAGGAGCTCCTATAATTCACCCCTCCACTTT.

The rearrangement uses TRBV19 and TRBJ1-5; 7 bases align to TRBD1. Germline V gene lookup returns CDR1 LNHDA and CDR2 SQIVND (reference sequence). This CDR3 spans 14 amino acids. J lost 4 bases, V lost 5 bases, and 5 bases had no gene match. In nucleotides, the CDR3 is TGTGCCAGTAGTTTTCAGGGGGAAAATCAGCCCCAGCATTTT. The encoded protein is CASSFQGENQPQHF.